This T cell receptor (beta chain) was recorded in a study of shared clonotypes between healthy human individuals. The V and J ends lost 5 bases and 9 bases, in that order; junction bases with no gene match: 7. Germline-derived CDR1 and CDR2 are SNHLY and FYNNEI. The CDR3 is 14 residues long. Sequencing used immunoSEQ multiplex PCR; TCRdb keeps in-frame clones, though not all of them. The profile shows 2 million to 2.5 million clones, around 92% of them singletons. The gene calls are TRBV2 and TRBJ2-1; 10 bases map to TRBD2. The material sequenced was naive CD4+ T cells from PBMCs. Subset given: CD45RA+ positively selected. The clonotype comes from a man aged 18 to 30 in good health. Some clones in this sample may be carry-over from other donors' samples. This CDR3 reads CASSTSGRAAEQFF. DNA for the CDR3: TGTGCCAGCAGTACAAGCGGGAGGGCCGCTGAGCAGTTCTTC.